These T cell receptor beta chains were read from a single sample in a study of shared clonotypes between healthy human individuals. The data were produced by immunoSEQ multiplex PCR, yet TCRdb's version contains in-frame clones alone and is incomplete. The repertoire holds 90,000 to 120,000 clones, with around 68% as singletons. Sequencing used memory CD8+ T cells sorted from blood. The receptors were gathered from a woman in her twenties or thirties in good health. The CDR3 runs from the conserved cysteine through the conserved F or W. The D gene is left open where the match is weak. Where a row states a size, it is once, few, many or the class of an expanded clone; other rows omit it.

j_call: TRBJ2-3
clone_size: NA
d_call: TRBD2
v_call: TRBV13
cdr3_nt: TGTGCCAGCAGTTTTTCCGGGGGGGCGATAGGTGATACGCAGTATTTT
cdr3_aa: CASSFSGGAIGDTQYF

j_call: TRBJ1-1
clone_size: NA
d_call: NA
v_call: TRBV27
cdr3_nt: TGTGCCAGCAGGCTTGGGACGTGGGGCACTGAAGCTTTCTTT
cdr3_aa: CASRLGTWGTEAFF

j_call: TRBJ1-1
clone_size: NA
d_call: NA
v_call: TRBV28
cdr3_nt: TGTGCCAGCAGTTTTCAGAACGTTAACACTGAAGCTTTCTTT
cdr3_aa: CASSFQNVNTEAFF

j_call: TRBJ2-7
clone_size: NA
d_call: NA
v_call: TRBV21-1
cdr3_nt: TGTGCCAGCAGCAAATCGTTAGCGGGGGAATACTACGAGCAGTACTTC
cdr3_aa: CASSKSLAGEYYEQYF

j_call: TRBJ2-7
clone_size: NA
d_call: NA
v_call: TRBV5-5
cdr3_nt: TGTGCCAGCAGCTTGGGACTAGGTTTCTCCGAGCAGTACTTC
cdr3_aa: CASSLGLGFSEQYF

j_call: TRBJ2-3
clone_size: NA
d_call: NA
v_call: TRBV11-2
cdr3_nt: TGTGCCAGCAGCGATACGGGGGATACGCAGTATTTT
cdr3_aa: CASSDTGDTQYF

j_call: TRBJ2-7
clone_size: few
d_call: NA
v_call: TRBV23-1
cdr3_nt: TGCGCCAGCAGTCACCCAGGGACCCACTACGAGCAGTACTTC
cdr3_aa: CASSHPGTHYEQYF

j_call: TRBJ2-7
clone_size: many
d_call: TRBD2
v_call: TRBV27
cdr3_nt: TGTGCCAGCAGCTCCAGAGATAGCGGGAGCTACGAGCAGTACTTC
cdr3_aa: CASSSRDSGSYEQYF

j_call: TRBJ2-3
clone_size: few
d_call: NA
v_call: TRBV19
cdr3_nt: TGTGCCTCACGGGACTTTGGCACAGATACGCAGTATTTT
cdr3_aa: CASRDFGTDTQYF

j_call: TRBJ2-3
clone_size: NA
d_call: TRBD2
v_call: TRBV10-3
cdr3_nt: TGTGCCATCAGTGAAAGGCTAGCGGGAGATTTCGCAGATACGCAGTATTTT
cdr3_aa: CAISERLAGDFADTQYF

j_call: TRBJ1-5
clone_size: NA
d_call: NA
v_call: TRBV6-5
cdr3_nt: TGTGCCAGCAGTTACTCATGGGAGGGACAGCCCCAGCATTTT
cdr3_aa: CASSYSWEGQPQHF

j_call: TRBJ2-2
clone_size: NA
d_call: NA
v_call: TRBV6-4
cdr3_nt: TGTGCCAGCAGTCTATACAACACCGGGGAGCTGTTTTTT
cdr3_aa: CASSLYNTGELFF

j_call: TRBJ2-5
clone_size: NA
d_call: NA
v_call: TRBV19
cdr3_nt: TGTGCCAGTAGTAACCCCGGGGCGGAGACCCAGTACTTC
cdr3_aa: CASSNPGAETQYF

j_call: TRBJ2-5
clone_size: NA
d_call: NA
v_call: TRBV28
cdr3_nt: TGTGCCAGCAGTTTATATTGGTCGGCATCGGTGGGAAAGACCCAGTACTTC
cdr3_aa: CASSLYWSASVGKTQYF

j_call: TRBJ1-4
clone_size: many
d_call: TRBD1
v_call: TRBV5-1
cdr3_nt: TGCGCCAGCAGCTTGGCTCGGGACAGGGAATATGGTTGGGAAAAACTGTTTTTT
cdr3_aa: CASSLARDREYGWEKLFF

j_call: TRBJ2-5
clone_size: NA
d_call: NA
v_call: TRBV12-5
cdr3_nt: TGTGCTAGTGGTTTGTGGGGGGAGACCCAGTACTTC
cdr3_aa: CASGLWGETQYF

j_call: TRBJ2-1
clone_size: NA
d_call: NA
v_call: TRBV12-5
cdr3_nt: TGTGCTAGTGGTTGGGGTGGCATCGGGCCCCACAATGAGCAGTTCTTC
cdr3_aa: CASGWGGIGPHNEQFF